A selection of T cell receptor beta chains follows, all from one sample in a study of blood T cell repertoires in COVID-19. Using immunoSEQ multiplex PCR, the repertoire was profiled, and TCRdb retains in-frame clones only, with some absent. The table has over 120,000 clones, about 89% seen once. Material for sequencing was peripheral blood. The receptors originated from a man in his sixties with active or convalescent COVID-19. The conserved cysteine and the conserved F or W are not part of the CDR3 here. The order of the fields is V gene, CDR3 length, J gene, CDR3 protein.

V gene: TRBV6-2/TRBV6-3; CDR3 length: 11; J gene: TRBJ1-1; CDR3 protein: ASSYQGNTEAF
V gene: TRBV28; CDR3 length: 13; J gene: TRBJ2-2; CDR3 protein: ASSRGGGRRGELF
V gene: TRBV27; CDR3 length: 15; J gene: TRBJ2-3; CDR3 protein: ASSLRASGGARDTQY
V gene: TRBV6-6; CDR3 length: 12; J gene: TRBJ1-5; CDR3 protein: ASSYGGGGAAQH
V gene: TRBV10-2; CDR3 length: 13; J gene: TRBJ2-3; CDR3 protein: ASRPTSGGADTQY
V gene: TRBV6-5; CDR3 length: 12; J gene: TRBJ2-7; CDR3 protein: ASSSGGPPYEQY
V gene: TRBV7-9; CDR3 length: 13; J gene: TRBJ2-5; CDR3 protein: ASSSGRRSLETQY
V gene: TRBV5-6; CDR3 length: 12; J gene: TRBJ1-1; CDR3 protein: ASSNGQGDTEAF
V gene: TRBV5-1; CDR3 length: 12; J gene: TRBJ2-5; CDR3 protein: ASSLVSGQETQY
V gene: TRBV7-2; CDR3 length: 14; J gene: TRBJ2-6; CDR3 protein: ASSLGQGTGANVLT
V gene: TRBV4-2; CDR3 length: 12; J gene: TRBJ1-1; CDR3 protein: ASSQWALNTEAF
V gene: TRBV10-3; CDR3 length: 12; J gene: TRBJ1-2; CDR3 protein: AISESGYNYGYT
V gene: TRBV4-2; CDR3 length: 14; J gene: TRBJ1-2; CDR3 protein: ASSQDPRGANYGYT
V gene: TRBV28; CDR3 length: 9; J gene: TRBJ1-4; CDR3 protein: ASTPGEKLF
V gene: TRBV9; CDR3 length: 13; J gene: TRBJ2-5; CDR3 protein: ASNLAGMNQETQY
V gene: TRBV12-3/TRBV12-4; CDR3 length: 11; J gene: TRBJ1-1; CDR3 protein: ASSLAAYGEAF
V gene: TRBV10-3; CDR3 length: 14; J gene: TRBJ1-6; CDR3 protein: AISERTGSENSPLH
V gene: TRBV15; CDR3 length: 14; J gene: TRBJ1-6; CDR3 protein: ATSRAPGDYNSPLH
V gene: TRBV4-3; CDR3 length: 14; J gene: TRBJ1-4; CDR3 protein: ASSPAVGTRSEKLF
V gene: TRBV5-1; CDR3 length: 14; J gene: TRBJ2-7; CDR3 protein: ASTRRPSGGPYEQY
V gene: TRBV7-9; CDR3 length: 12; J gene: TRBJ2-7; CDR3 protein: ASRSPDSHYEQY
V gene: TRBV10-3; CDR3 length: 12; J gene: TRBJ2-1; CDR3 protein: AISLTGGFNEQF
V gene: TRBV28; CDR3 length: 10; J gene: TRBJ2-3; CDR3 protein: ASSLFKAGQY
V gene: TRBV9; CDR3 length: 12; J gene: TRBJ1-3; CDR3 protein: ASSVTGTGNTIY
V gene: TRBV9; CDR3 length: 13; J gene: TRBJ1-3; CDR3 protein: ASSQTGGAGNTIY
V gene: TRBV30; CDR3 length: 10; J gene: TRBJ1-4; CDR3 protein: AWSPNFEKLF
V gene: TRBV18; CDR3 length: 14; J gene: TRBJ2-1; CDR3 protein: ASSPPWPTSYNEQF
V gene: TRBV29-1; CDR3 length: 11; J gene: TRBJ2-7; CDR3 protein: SAMTSGTREQY
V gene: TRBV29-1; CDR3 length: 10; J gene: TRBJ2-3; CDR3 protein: SVLTGPDTQY
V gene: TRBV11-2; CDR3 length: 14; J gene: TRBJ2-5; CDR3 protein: ASSFIGTTNQETQY
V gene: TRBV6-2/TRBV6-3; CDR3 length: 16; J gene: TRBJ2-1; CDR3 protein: ASSYTEYLAGAYNEQF
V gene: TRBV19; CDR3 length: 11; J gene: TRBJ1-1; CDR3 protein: ASSITRGTEAF
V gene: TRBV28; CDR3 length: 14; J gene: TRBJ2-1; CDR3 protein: ASSATGIGSYNEQF
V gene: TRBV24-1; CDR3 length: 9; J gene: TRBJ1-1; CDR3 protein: ATSRGFEAF
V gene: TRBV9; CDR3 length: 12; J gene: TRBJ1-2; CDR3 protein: ASSGQASNYGYT
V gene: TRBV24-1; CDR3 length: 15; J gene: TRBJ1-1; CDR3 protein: ATRETGTGGKYTEAF
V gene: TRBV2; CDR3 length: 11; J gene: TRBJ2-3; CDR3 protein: ASTLTRGETQY
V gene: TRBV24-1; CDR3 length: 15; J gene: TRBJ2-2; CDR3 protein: ATSDRQGGIVTGELF
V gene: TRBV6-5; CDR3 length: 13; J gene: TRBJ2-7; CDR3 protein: ASSLGDSSSYEQY
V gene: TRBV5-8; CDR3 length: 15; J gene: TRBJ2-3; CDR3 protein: ASSTLGTGEKTDTQY
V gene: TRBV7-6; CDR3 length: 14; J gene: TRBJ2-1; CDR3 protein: ASSLGGSGRNNEQF
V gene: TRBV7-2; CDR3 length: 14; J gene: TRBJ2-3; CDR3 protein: ASSLALAGLGDTQY
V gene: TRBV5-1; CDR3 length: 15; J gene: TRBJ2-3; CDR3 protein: ASSTGTSGRSTDTQY
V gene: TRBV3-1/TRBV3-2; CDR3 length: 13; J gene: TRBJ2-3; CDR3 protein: ASSPPGTNTHTQY
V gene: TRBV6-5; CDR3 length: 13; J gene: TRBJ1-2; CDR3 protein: ASSYFDSTNYGYT
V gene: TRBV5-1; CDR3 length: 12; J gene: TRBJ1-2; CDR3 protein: ASSFLDRVRGYT
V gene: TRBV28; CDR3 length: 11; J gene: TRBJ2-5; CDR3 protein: ASSGQGGETQY
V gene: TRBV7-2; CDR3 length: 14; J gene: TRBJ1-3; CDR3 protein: ASSPTLLGAGNTIY
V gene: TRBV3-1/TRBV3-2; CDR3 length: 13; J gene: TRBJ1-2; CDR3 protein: ASSQGTAGGYGYT
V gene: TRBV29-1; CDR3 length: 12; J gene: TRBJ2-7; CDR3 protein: SVGWTSGRHEQY
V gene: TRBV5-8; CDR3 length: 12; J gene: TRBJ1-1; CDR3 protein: ASSLLAVNTEAF
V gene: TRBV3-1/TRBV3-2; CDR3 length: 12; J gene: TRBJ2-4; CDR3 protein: ASSQDLQGIIQY
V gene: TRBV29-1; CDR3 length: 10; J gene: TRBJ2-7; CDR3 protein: SVSGPNYEQY
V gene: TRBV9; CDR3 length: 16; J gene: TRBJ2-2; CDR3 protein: ASSEPGLAGVGTGELF
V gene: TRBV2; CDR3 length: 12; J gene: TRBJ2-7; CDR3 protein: ASRKEGGAYEQY
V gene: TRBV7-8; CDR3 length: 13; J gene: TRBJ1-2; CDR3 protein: ASSSRTGNAYGYT